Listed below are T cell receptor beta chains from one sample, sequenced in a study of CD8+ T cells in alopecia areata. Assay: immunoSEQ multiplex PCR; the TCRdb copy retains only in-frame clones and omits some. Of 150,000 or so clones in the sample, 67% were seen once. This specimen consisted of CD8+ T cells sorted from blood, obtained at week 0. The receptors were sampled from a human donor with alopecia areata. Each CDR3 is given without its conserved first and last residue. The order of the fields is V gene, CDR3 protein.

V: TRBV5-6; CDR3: ASSLELYNEQF
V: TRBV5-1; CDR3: ASTPTGGSYEQY
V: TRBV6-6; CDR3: ASGWTEAF
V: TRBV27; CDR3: ASRKRGSIGDTQY
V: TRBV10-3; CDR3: ATVGQNSGPLH
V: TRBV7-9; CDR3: ASRSRSGGKNTEAF
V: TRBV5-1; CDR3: ASSLASYNEQF
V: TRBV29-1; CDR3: SVEDGWGWSTEAF
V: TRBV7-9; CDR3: ASSPISRRGADTQY
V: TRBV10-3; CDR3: AISEIPRTDLSGANVLT
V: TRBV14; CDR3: ASSQDSSKGGEKLF
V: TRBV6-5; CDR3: ASSYVNSPLH
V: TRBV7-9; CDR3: ASSSDRRNTGELF
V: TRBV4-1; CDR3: ASSKFTGGYEQY
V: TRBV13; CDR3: ASSDRDRGTEAF
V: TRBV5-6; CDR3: ASSGRTSGRYQETQY
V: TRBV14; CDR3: ASSRSWTQQF
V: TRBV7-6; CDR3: ASSFLGQGGTDTQY
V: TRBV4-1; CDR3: ASSQGELAVNNEQF
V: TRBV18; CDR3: ASSPPGSNQPQH
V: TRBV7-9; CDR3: ASSPSTDFYEQY
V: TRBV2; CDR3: ASSEFRGGGNYGYT
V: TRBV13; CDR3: ASSLPPGELF
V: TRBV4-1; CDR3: ASSQEDGLSEQY
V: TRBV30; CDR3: AWSVGNEQF
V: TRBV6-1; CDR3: ASSEAHQGPTEAF
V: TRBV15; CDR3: ATSTRGTQY
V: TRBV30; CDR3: AWSDTGPYEQY
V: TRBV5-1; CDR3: ASSKRQGTDTQY
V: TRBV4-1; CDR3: ASSQGYRENSNQPQH
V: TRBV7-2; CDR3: ASSNSGYGYT
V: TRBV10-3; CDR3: AITGTSGDNEQF
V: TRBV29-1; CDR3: SVEGEGVGPTDTQY
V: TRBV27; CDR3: ASRLRDRDRYEQY
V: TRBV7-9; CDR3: ASSYTGTPSYEQY
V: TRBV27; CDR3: ATGPPTDTQY
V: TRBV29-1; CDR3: SVPLLASFGQGGETQY
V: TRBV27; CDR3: ATRVYTESNEQY
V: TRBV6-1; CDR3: ASSEAPGASTDTQY
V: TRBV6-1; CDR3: ASRARLAGGDTQY
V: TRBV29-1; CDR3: SVEAPGPDRRLAGGRETQY
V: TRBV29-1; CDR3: SVPGLNGGYT
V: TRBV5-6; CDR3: ASSSTSTSYETQY
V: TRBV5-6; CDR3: ASSGTYEQY
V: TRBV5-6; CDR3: ASSLATGSAKNIQY
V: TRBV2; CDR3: ASTRSGLAGEDTQY
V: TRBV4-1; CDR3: ASSQGRGQPQH
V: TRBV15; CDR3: ATSRDSGISEAF
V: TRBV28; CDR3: ASSLGSGTPH